The clone carrying this T cell receptor (beta chain) was seen a few times. The CDR3 loop spans 15 amino acids. Germline trimming cut 0 bases from V and 4 bases from J; bases unmatched to any gene: 3. Germline V CDR1 and CDR2: LNHNV, YYDKDF (reference sequence). Nominal health characterized the donors when sampled, though unrecorded immune exposures were likely. The data are from a study of cytomegalovirus exposure and HLA in healthy donors. Use of 60 Vbeta and 13 Jbeta primers characterized the PCR. This table comes from immunoSEQ multiplex PCR, and its TCRdb copy is limited to in-frame clones, with some not included. The sample yields 95,000 to 150,000 clones, around 80% seen once.

The receptor was isolated from a man in his forties or fifties in good health and CMV-seronegative. This rearrangement joins TRBV15 to TRBJ2-7, with TRBD1 matching over 10 bases. The sequencing sample was made of PBMCs. Here the CDR3 reads CATSREAGQGYEQYF. Written as DNA, the CDR3 is TGTGCCACCAGCAGAGAAGCGGGACAGGGGTACGAGCAGTACTTC. Full variable domain (remainder filled in from reference TRBV15 and TRBJ2-7): DAMVIQNPRYQVTQFGKPVTLSCSQTLNHNVMYWYQQKSSQAPKLLFHYYDKDFNNEADTPDNFQSRRPNTSFCFLDIRSPGLGDTAMYLCATSREAGQGYEQYFGPGTRLTVT.